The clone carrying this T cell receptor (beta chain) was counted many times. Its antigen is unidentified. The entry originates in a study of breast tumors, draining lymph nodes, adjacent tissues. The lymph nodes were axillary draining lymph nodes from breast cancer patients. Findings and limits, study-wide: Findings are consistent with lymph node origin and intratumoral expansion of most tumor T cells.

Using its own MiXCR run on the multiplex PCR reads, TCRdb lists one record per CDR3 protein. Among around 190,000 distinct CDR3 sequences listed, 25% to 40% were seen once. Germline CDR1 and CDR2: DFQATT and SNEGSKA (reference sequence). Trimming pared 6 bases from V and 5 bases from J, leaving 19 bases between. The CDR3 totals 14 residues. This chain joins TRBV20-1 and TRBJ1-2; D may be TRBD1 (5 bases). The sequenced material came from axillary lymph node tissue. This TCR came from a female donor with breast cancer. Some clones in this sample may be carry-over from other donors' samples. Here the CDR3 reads CSAISGTERYGYTF. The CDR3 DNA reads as TGCAGTGCAATTTCCGGGACCGAGAGATATGGCTACACCTTC.